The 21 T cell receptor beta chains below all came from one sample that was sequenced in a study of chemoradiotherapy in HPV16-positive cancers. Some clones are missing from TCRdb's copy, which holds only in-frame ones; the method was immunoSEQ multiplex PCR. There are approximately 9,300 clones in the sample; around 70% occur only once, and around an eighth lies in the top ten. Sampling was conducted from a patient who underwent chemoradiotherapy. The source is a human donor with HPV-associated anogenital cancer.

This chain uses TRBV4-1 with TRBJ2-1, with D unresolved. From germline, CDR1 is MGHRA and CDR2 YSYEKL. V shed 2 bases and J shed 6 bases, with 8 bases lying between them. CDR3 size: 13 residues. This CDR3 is CASSQRPLNEQFF. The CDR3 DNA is TGCGCCAGCAGCCAAAGGCCCCTCAATGAGCAGTTCTTC.

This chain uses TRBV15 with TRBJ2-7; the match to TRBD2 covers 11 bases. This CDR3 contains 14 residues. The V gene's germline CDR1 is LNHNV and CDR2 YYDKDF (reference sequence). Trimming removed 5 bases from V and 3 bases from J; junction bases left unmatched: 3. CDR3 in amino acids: CATSVLAGGYEQYF. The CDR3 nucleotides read TGTGCCACCAGCGTCCTAGCGGGGGGCTACGAGCAGTACTTC. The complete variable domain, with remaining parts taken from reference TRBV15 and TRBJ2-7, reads DAMVIQNPRYQVTQFGKPVTLSCSQTLNHNVMYWYQQKSSQAPKLLFHYYDKDFNNEADTPDNFQSRRPNTSFCFLDIRSPGLGDTAMYLCATSVLAGGYEQYFGPGTRLTVT.

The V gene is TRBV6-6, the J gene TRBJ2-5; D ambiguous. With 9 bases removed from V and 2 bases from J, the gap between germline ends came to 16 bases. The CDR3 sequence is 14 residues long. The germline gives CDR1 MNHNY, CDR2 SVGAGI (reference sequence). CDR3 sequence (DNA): TGTGCCAGTCTCCGATCGGCCCAGCAAGAGACCCAGTACTTC. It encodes CASLRSAQQETQYF.

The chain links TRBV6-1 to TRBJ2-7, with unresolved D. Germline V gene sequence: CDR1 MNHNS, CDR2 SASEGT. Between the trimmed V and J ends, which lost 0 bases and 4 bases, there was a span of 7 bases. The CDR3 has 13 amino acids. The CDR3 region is CASSEALRYEQYF. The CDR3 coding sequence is TGTGCCAGCAGTGAAGCGCTTAGGTACGAGCAGTACTTC.

The CDR3 DNA reads as TGTGCCAGCAGAAGGGACAGGGGATACGAAAAACTGTTTTTT. Its protein is CASRRDRGYEKLFF. The chain is built from TRBV2 and TRBJ1-4, with 10 bases matching TRBD1. V shed 6 bases, J shed 8 bases, and the junction held 6 bases outside the gene matches. CDR3 length equals 14 residues. CDR1 and CDR2 from the germline V gene are SNHLY and FYNNEI. Full variable domain (rest looked up from reference TRBV2 and TRBJ1-4): EPEVTQTPSHQVTQMGQEVILRCVPISNHLYFYWYRQILGQKVEFLVSFYNNEISEKSEIFDDQFSVERPDGSNFTLKIRSTKLEDSAMYFCASRRDRGYEKLFFGSGTQLSVL.

For the CDR3, the DNA is TGTGCCAGCAGCTTAGATATAGGGGGCACAGATACGCAGTATTTT. Translation gives CASSLDIGGTDTQYF. V usage is TRBV11-2 and J usage is TRBJ2-3; the D gene is possibly TRBD1 (5 bases). Germline CDR1 SGHAT, CDR2 FQNNGV. Trimming left V 0 bases short and J 1 base short, with 8 bases between. This CDR3 has 15 residues.

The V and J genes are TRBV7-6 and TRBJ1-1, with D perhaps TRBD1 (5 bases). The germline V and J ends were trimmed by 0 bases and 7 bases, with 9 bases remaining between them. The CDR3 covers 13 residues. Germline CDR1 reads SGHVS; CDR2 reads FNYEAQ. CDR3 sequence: CASSLARGFEAFF. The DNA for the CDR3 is TGTGCCAGCAGCTTAGCGCGGGGGTTTGAAGCTTTCTTT.

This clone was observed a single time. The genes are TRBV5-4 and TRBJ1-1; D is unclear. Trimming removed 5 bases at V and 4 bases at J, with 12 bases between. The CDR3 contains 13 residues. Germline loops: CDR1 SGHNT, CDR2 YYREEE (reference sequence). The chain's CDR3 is CASREGFGTEAFF. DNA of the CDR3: TGTGCCAGCAGGGAAGGGTTTGGCACTGAAGCTTTCTTT.

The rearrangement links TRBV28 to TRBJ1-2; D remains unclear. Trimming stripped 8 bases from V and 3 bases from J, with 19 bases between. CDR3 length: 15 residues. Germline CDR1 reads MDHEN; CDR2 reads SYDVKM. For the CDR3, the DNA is TGTGCCAGCCGGTCGTCGGACGCCCCCTACTATGGCTACACCTTC. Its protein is CASRSSDAPYYGYTF.

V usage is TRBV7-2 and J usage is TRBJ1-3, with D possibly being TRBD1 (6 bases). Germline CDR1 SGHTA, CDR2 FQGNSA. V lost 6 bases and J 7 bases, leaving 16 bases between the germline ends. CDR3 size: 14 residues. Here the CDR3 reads CASRKGGTLNTIYF. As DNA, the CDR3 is TGTGCCAGCAGGAAAGGAGGGACACTCAACACCATATATTTT.

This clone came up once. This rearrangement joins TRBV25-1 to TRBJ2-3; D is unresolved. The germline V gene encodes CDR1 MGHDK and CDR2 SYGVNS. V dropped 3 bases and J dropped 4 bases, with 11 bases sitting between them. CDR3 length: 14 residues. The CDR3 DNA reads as TGTGCCAGCAGTGAGGGTAGAGAGGCAGATACGCAGTATTTT. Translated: CASSEGREADTQYF. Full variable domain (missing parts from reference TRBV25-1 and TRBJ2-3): EADIYQTPRYLVIGTGKKITLECSQTMGHDKMYWYQQDPGMELHLIHYSYGVNSTEKGDLSSESTVSRIRTEHFPLTLESARPSHTSQYLCASSEGREADTQYFGPGTRLTVL.

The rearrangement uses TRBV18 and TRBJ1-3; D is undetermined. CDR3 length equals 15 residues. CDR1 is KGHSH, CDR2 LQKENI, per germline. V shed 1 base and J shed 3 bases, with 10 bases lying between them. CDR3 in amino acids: CASSPLAGDGNTIYF. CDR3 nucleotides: TGTGCCAGCTCACCACTGGCCGGGGATGGAAACACCATATATTTT.

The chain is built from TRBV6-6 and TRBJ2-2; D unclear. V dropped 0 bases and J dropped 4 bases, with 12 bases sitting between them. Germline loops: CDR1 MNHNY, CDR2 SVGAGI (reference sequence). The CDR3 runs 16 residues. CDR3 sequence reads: CASSYSAVSTTGELFF. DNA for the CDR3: TGTGCCAGCAGTTACTCTGCTGTCTCGACCACCGGGGAGCTGTTTTTT.

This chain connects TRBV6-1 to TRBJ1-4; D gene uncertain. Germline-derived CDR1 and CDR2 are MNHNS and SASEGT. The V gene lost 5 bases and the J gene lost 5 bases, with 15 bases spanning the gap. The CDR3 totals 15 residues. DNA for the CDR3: TGTGCCAGCAGTAAATGGTGGGTCTCCAATGAAAAACTGTTTTTT. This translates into CASSKWWVSNEKLFF.

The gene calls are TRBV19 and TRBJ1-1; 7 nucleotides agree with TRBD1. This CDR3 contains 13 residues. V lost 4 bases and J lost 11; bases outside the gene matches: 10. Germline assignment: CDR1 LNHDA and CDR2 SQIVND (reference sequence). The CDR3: CASSRRGLRWAFF. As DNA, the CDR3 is TGTGCCAGTAGTAGAAGGGGGCTGCGATGGGCTTTCTTT.

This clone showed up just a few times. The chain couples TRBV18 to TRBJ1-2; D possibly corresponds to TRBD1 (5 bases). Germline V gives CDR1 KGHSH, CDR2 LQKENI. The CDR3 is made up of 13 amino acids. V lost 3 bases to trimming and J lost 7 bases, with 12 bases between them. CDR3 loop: CASSPGQESGYTF. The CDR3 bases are TGTGCCAGCTCACCGGGGCAGGAAAGTGGCTACACCTTC.

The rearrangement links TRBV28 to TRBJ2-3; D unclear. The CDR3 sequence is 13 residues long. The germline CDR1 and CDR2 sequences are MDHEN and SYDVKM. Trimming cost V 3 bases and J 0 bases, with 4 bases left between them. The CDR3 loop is CASSFGSTDTQYF. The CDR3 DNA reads TGTGCCAGCAGTTTCGGAAGCACAGATACGCAGTATTTT.

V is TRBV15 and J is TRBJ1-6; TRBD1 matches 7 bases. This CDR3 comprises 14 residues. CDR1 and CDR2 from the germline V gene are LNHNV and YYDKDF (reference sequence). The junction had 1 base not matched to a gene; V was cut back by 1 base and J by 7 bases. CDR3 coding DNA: TGTGCCACCAGCAGAGGACAGGGCAATTCACCCCTCCACTTT. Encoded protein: CATSRGQGNSPLHF.

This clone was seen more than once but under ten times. The CDR3 DNA follows: TGTGCCAGCAGCGTAGCCCCAGGACCTAACAATGAGCAGTTCTTC. Translating gives CASSVAPGPNNEQFF. This chain connects TRBV9 to TRBJ2-1; D remains ambiguous. Germline assignment: CDR1 SGDLS and CDR2 YYNGEE. V lost 0 bases and J 5 bases, leaving 12 bases between the germline ends. CDR3 length: 15 amino acids. Using reference TRBV9 and TRBJ2-1 for the parts outside the CDR3, the full variable domain is DSGVTQTPKHLITATGQRVTLRCSPRSGDLSVYWYQQSLDQGLQFLIQYYNGEERAKGNILERFSAQQFPDLHSELNLSSLELGDSALYFCASSVAPGPNNEQFFGPGTRLTVL.

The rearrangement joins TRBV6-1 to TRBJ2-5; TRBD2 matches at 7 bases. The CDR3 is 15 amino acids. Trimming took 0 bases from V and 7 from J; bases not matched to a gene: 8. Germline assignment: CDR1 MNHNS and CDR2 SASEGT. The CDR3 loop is CASSEASGLVGTQYF. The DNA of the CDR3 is TGTGCCAGCAGTGAAGCCTCCGGACTAGTTGGGACCCAGTACTTC.

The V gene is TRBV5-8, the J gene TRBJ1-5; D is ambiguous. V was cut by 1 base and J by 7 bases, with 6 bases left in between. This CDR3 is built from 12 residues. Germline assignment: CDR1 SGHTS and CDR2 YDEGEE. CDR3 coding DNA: TGTGCCAGCAGCTTGTGGGGACAGCCCCAGCATTTT. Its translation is CASSLWGQPQHF.